This TCR beta chain was recovered during a study of T cell repertoires in cytomegalovirus infection. About the research overall: Researchers turned to recently identified HLA-C-restricted CMV epitopes as well as well-studied HLA-B-restricted ones. From public TCR beta signatures came an indication of both CMV infection and matching HLA type.

MiXCR, run by TCRdb on the reads, gives a single entry per CDR3 protein. Altogether 830,000 or so distinct CDR3 sequences are present, 32% being singletons, with the ten largest covering around 12%. Per the germline V gene, CDR1 is SEHNR and CDR2 is FQNEAQ (reference sequence). Trimming stripped 5 bases from V and 6 bases from J, with 7 bases between. The CDR3 is 11 residues long. As concerns this clonotype: Its target is unknown.

The sequence derives from a human donor in good health (CMV status not recorded). Some clones in this sample may be carry-over from other donors' samples. V is TRBV7-9 and J is TRBJ1-2; no clear D gene. Sequencing was performed on cultured CD8+ T cells from PBMCs, taken from culture after CMV antigen stimulation. The CDR3 sequence: CASSPDNGYTF. The CDR3 nucleotides read TGTGCCAGCAGCCCCGACAATGGCTACACCTTC.